This T cell receptor (beta chain) emerged from a study of CD8 T cells in ankylosing spondylitis. The CDR3 totals 15 residues. Trimming took 6 bases from V and 0 from J; bases not matched to a gene: 6. Many counts were recorded for this clonotype. TCRdb reanalysed the 5' RACE reads using MiXCR and keeps one entry per CDR3 protein. The repertoire holds about 310,000 distinct CDR3 sequences, with about 20% as singletons. Sequencing was carried out using blood, either unsorted or a sorted T cell fraction (not recorded which). The genes are TRBV12-3 or TRBV12-4 and TRBJ2-7; 9 bases fit TRBD2. The sequence was collected from a female donor with ankylosing spondylitis or in good health (not recorded which). For the CDR3, the DNA is TGTGCCAGCAGCTCGCGGGAGGGCCACTCCTACGAGCAGTACTTC. The encoded protein is CASSSREGHSYEQYF.